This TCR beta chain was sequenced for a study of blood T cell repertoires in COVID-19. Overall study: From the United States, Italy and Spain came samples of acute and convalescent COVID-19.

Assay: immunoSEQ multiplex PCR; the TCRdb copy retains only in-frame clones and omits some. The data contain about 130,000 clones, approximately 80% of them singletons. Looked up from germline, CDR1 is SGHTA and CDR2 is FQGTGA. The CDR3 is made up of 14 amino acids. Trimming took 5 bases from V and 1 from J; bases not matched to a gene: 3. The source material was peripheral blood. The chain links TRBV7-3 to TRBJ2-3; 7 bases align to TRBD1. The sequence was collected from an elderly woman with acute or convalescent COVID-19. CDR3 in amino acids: CASSPTGGTDTQYF. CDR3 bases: TGTGCCAGCAGCCCCACAGGGGGCACAGATACGCAGTATTTT. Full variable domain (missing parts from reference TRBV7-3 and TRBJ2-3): GAGVSQTPSNKVTEKGKYVELRCDPISGHTALYWYRQSLGQGPEFLIYFQGTGAADDSGLPNDRFFAVRPEGSVSTLKIQRTERGDSAVYLCASSPTGGTDTQYFGPGTRLTVL.